This T cell receptor (beta chain) was identified during a study of blood T cells in healthy people across ages. Overall study results and limits: Age advanced and TCR beta diversity per million T cells fell, roughly linearly.

Germline V gives CDR1 SQVTM, CDR2 ANQGSEA. Trimming pared 3 bases from V and 10 bases from J, leaving 7 bases between. The length of the CDR3 is 10 residues. Per-sample PBMC isolation yielded at least 7 million cells. On this clonotype: Its antigen remains unknown.

Next came a second PCR, run for about 6 to 11 cycles, which used a sample-barcoded 5' primer along with a J-beta primer mix. Sequencing yielded, for each sample, at least 3 million paired-end reads carrying CDR3. TCRdb redid the calling of the 5' RACE reads with MiXCR, one entry per CDR3 protein. The sample has hundreds of thousands of distinct CDR3 sequences, 52% seen once. This receptor was obtained from a woman aged 80 or over in good health. What was sequenced was blood. The chain combines TRBV29-1 with TRBJ2-1; D not resolved. The CDR3 here is CSVEPPEQFF. The DNA for the CDR3 is TGCAGCGTTGAGCCCCCCGAGCAGTTCTTC.